This T cell receptor (beta chain) was observed in a study of T cell responses to AZD1222 COVID-19 vaccine. Study-level results: Vaccination with two AZD1222 doses was followed by a rise in Spike-specific TCR breadth and depth.

The protocol was immunoSEQ multiplex PCR, while the TCRdb copy is restricted to in-frame clones and leaves out a portion. Among approximately 130,000 clones listed, over 75% were seen once. This clone was recorded only once. Antigen specificity is unknown. CDR1 is MRHNA and CDR2 is SNTAGT in the germline V gene. Trimming at V came to 4 bases and at J to 6 bases, leaving 2 bases not matched to a gene. CDR3 length equals 13 residues. This TCR came from an adult in good health. The specimen comprised peripheral blood, sampled on day 0 of AZD1222 vaccination. The chain joins TRBV6-4 to TRBJ1-5; 8 bases fit TRBD1. CDR3 residues: CASSADRAQPQHF. In nucleotides, the CDR3 is TGTGCCAGCAGTGCGGACAGGGCTCAGCCCCAGCATTTT.